This T cell receptor beta chain was documented in a study of cytomegalovirus exposure and HLA in healthy donors (dated by TCRdb to about 2017). Describing the broader study: An earlier analysis of 587 of the donors reported over 250 Gb of sequence data and 117 million unique TCR beta sequences obtained from 180 million or so T cells. About 280 gigabases of sequencing data and tens of millions of unique TCR sequences made up an early release that covered roughly 670 HLA-typed donors. The genetic ancestry cluster associated with self-reported Caucasian donors included over 65% of the roughly 400 genotyped donors. The aim of the study was to test whether cataloging public T cell receptors could identify signatures of past pathogen exposure. The study profiled the T cell repertoires of 500 to 800 subjects by immunosequencing and related them to cytomegalovirus serostatus. In addition to the first cohort of roughly 670 subjects, a separate validation cohort of approximately 130 different subjects was used. The study combined high-throughput TCR immunosequencing, statistical association of individual TCRs with disease status, and machine learning to predict cytomegalovirus infection status. In a later analysis, previously published TCR beta repertoires from 666 donors were re-analyzed and high-resolution HLA genotyping was added so that TCR occurrence patterns could be studied. Rather than using new phenotypic data, the later analysis identified candidate immune exposures from TCR beta sequences and from how often those sequences occurred across donors. An earlier analysis of some 500 of the donors used high-throughput TCR beta sequencing to judge whether each TCR beta V gene segment behaved as functional or pseudogenic. Donor age, sex, ethnicity and CMV serostatus were compiled alongside the repertoire data. Genome-wide SNP genotypes for about 60% of the roughly 670 donors were used in a later genetic analysis, which treated that subset as a discovery cohort. Every discovery cohort repertoire had been produced on one sequencing platform. HLA typing included class I and class II loci at four-digit resolution. The number of donors typed differed by locus, with 629-630 for A, B, C, DRB1 and DQB1, more than 500 for DQA1, about 610 for DPA1, and some 440 for DPB1. Five DR-DQ haplotypes were treated as single units for association and clustering because of strong linkage in the cohort. Among 398 genotyped donors of the cohort, an average of roughly 230,000 unique TCR beta nucleotide sequences was sequenced per donor, of which 15% to 20% were non-productive.

The protocol used for the library was the immunoSEQ multiplex PCR assay. A mixture of 60 forward primers for TCR Vbeta segments and 13 reverse primers for TCR Jbeta segments was used in the multiplex PCR. A multiplex PCR assay on genomic DNA amplified the CDR3 region of rearranged TCR beta genes. On the Illumina HiSeq System, the amplified TCR beta libraries were sequenced as 87-base-pair reads. The authors' pipeline ran thus. Across the roughly 600 repertoires, a later analysis counted 80 million or so unique TCR beta chains, roughly 11 million of which were shared by at least two donors. To remove PCR and sequencing errors, raw reads were error-corrected and collapsed into unique sequences using a nearest-neighbor algorithm that merged closely related sequences. Alignment of CDR3 sequences to IMGT reference sequences was used to assign V, D and J gene segments. For a sequence to be retained, a match of at least six nucleotides was required to both a V gene segment and a J gene segment. Rearrangements were classified as productive when the CDR3 lacked stop codons and remained in frame with V and J, and all other rearrangements were classified as non-productive. Following IMGT convention, CDR3 was defined as the stretch from the second conserved V-encoded cysteine up to the conserved J-encoded phenylalanine. Sequences without an unambiguous match to a single V gene segment were excluded from the earlier analysis of about 640 of the donors. An earlier analysis of about 600 of the donors called V segments functional above 56.7% productive rearrangements and segregating when the between-donor standard deviation exceeded 5%. A statistical classification framework was built for diagnosing cytomegalovirus status from the catalog of TCR beta chain sequences. In a later analysis, TCR nucleotide sequences were compared against IMGT/GENE-DB human TR gene sequences so that V and J genes could be assigned. In a later analysis, CDR3 sequences and most-parsimonious VDJ recombination scenarios were assigned using the TCRdist pipeline. A later analysis defined each TCR beta chain by its CDR3 amino acid sequence plus V-gene family, and excluded reads lacking a unique V-gene family. A later analysis removed several hundred highly shared, low-generation-probability nucleotide sequences to deal with suspected cross-contamination and a sequencing artifact. A later analysis calculated a clonal expansion index for each public chain from normalized within-repertoire ranks of inferred template counts. Generation probabilities in a later analysis came from a VDJ recombination model fitted to out-of-frame rearrangements, and those results were checked against IGoR. In a later analysis, hypergeometric tests were used to score TCR-TCR, TCR-HLA and TCR-CMV co-occurrence, with a repertoire-size bias correction applied to TCR pairs. A later analysis estimated false discovery rates by permuting HLA or CMV assignments 20 times. In a later analysis, co-occurring TCRs were grouped using DBSCAN, and TCRdist sequence similarity was added for clustering within HLA-allele-positive subsets. Co-occurrence clustering excluded repertoires with fewer than 30,000 or more than 120,000 public chains, plus five with anomalous nucleotide sharing. This is the immuneACCESS table as TCRdb keeps it, with only in-frame sequences that have V and J called. A part of the clones is gone; compared with another copy, unresolved V genes explain less than half, and the rest is unexplained. V and J calls plus clone size are reproduced from that table; the DNA served to infer D and trimming. In this sample the table shows some 150,000 clones, approximately 87% of which occur a single time. The top ten clonotypes cover more than 1.5% of the sample.

A remark on this clone: Its antigen specificity is not known. Base-call qualities are not available, and no considerably larger clone is one nucleotide away.

The cohort comprised 550 to 700 healthy bone marrow donors. At the time of sampling, every cohort member was nominally healthy, though immune exposures that went unrecorded were likely present. The donor was CMV seronegative and was included in the group of a few hundred seronegative cohort members. A peripheral blood sample was collected from each donor, and TCR beta sequencing was performed on peripheral blood mononuclear cells. The Qiagen DNeasy Blood Extraction Kit was used to extract genomic DNA from the blood cell samples. From the germline V gene, CDR1 is SNHLY and CDR2 is FYNNEI. Trimming removed 6 bases from V and 1 base from J; the gene matches leave 0 bases unexplained. The CDR3 measures 13 amino acids from cysteine to phenylalanine. Solely the CDR3 DNA is kept, with 39 bases framed from the first base. Findings and caveats that apply to the study as a whole: When HLA alleles, especially DR and DQ, strongly co-occurred, attributing TCR associations to individual alleles was difficult. In a later genetic analysis, fewer N-insertions in productive TCRs were reported among donors in an Asian-associated ancestry cluster than the approximately 670-donor mean. Broadly in line with IMGT annotations, most TCR beta V segments showed up in productive rearrangements about 87% or about 30% of the time in an earlier analysis of several hundred of the donors. In this cohort, only TCR beta chains were sequenced, and detectable features were limited by the absence of alpha or paired-chain data. Specific HLA alleles were associated with 15,000 to 20,000 TCR beta sequences at a false discovery rate of 0.05 in a later analysis. In vitro tests confirmed that a few of the cytomegalovirus-associated TCR beta chains recognize cytomegalovirus antigens. Cytomegalovirus status was reported to be diagnosed by the classifier with high specificity and sensitivity in both the original and validation cohorts. For the cohort, immune exposure information was limited to CMV serostatus. A total of 164 TCR beta chains were listed by the study as associated with cytomegalovirus. According to a later analysis, parvovirus B19, influenza, CMV and Epstein-Barr virus appeared linked to several top co-occurrence clusters. Correlated functional status among segregating V segments might be attributable to linkage disequilibrium, but an unknown experimental factor could not be ruled out. Presence/absence analyses assumed roughly uniform sequencing depth across donors, an assumption that may not hold. A further reported finding was that TCR beta sequences accurately predicted the HLA-A and HLA-B alleles for most subjects in the first cohort. In a later analysis, HLA-associated TCR beta chains were found to be more clonally expanded and to have lower generation probabilities than equally common non-associated chains. The authors suggested that the approach could potentially be generalized to other disease states and immunological phenotypes. In a later analysis, the rate of TCR association differed among HLA loci, with DRB1 alleles having the most associated TCRs and HLA-C alleles having the fewest. A cluster of highly shared sequence variants was judged likely to represent a technical artifact of the sequencing pipeline. A later genetic analysis associated a missense DCLRE1C variant with V-gene and J-gene trimming of TCR beta chains, and an independent cohort replicated the association. Some IMGT-functional V segments, including TRBV6-2 and TRBV6-3, could not be told apart with the 87-base-pair reads, so those segments were excluded. A later analysis found that most CMV-associated TCR beta chains appeared HLA-restricted, with HLA associations seemingly driven largely by CMV exposure. Because some donors lacked HLA typing at each locus, the association tests relied only on the typed subset. Most TCR sequences were observed very rarely across donors, whereas some public TCRs were present in many individuals. Because counts were too low, some 17 rarely observed V segments, including chromosome 9 orphons, were left out of the earlier analysis of a few hundred of the donors.

Sequenced: PBMCs. This clonotype was obtained from a middle-aged man in good health and CMV-seronegative. The rearrangement joined TRBV2 to TRBJ2-3; 8 bases in between match TRBD2. The CDR3 protein sequence reads: CASRTSGTDTQYF. In nucleotide form, the sequence is TGTGCCAGCAGGACTAGCGGCACAGATACGCAGTATTTT.